This T cell receptor beta chain was captured by sequencing in a study of cytomegalovirus exposure and HLA in healthy donors. CDR3 length equals 14 residues. The ends were cut back, 7 bases at V and 2 bases at J, with 14 bases in the middle. CDR1 and CDR2 (germline): LNHDA, SQIVND (reference sequence). With 60 Vbeta and 13 Jbeta primers, the PCR was carried out. The method was immunoSEQ multiplex PCR; TCRdb's version includes in-frame clones alone and lacks a portion of them. Counted here are tens of thousands of clones, around four fifths occurring once; the ten biggest clones make up 2.5% to 3.5%. About this clone: Its antigen is currently unknown.

Study-wide findings and caveats: With further analysis later on, most CMV-associated TCR beta chains appeared HLA-restricted.

Sequenced input: PBMCs. J is TRBJ1-2 and V is TRBV19; no definite D call. The clonotype was recovered from a woman aged 25 to 39 in good health and CMV-seronegative. DNA of the CDR3: TGTGCCAGTAACCGGTACGGCGGGAACTATGGCTACACCTTC. Translation: CASNRYGGNYGYTF.